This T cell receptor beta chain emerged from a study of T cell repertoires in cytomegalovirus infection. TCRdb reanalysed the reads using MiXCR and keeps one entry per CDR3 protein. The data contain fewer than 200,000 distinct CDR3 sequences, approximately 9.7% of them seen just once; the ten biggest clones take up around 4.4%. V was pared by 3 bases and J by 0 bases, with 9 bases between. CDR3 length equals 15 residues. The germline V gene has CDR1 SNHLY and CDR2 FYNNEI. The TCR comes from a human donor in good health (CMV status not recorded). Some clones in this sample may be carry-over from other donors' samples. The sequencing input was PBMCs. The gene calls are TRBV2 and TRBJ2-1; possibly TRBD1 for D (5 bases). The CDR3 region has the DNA TGTGCCAGCAGTGACAGCGACAGCTCCTACAATGAGCAGTTCTTC. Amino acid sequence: CASSDSDSSYNEQFF.